Listed here are 22 T cell receptor beta chains from one sample, sequenced in a study of T cell responses to AZD1222 COVID-19 vaccine. Method: immunoSEQ multiplex PCR; TCRdb's copy keeps in-frame clones and lacks some. This table has 110,000 to 150,000 clones, 90% to 95% appearing once. This material consisted of peripheral blood, taken after recovery from COVID-19. These receptors came from an adult who had recovered from COVID-19.

The J gene is TRBJ2-6, the V gene TRBV12-2; the table's D call TRBD2 went unverified against the DNA. TRBV12-2 has pseudogene status. This CDR3 is 19 amino acids long. The CDR3 nucleotides are TGTGCAAGTCGCTGCCGGCTAGCGGGAGTAATATCTGGGGCCAACGTCCTGACTTTC. It yields the protein CASRCRLAGVISGANVLTF.

The genes are TRBV27 and TRBJ2-1, with D perhaps TRBD1 (5 bases). CDR1 and CDR2 from the germline V gene are MNHEY and SMNVEV (reference sequence). The CDR3 is 14 residues long. The V and J ends lost 2 bases and 9 bases respectively, with 14 bases between them. In DNA form, the CDR3 reads TGTGCCAGCAGTTTACCAGCCAGGGAATTTGAGCAGTTCTTC. Translation gives CASSLPAREFEQFF.

This clone was counted a single time. This chain connects TRBV7-8 to TRBJ1-2, with 8 nucleotides matching TRBD1. V lost 5 bases and J lost 8; bases outside the gene matches: 7. This CDR3 is built from 13 residues. Germline CDR1 reads SGHVS; CDR2 reads FQNEAQ. DNA for the CDR3: TGTGCCAGCAGCCCGGCGACAGGGGACGGCTACACCTTC. Its translation is CASSPATGDGYTF.

V and J are TRBV27 and TRBJ1-2, with TRBD1 as a possible D gene (5 bases). V was clipped by 2 bases and J by 5 bases, with 9 bases between them. The CDR3 is 13 residues long. The germline CDR1 and CDR2 sequences are MNHEY and SMNVEV (reference sequence). CDR3 in amino acids: CASSLRGAYGYTF. CDR3 nucleotide sequence: TGTGCCAGCAGTTTAAGGGGTGCGTATGGCTACACCTTC.

The chain employs TRBV5-4 and TRBJ2-7; possible D gene TRBD1, 7 bases. V was cut by 0 bases and J by 2 bases, with 15 bases left in between. Germline loops: CDR1 SGHNT, CDR2 YYREEE (reference sequence). The CDR3 is 16 amino acids. Here the CDR3 reads CASSLGRGTATYEQYF. The CDR3 nucleotides are TGTGCCAGCAGCTTGGGTCGCGGGACAGCCACCTACGAGCAGTACTTC.

The chain employs TRBV7-9 and TRBJ1-5; 7 nucleotides match TRBD1. CDR3 length equals 13 residues. The J segment lost 2 bases and the V segment lost 5 bases, leaving 0 bases of the junction unmatched. Per germline, CDR1 SEHNR and CDR2 FQNEAQ (reference sequence). DNA for the CDR3: TGTGCCAGCAGCACAGGGGGCAATCAGCCCCAGCATTTT. This encodes CASSTGGNQPQHF. Full variable domain (rest looked up from reference TRBV7-9 and TRBJ1-5): DTGVSQNPRHKITKRGQNVTFRCDPISEHNRLYWYRQTLGQGPEFLTYFQNEAQLEKSRLLSDRFSAERPKGSFSTLEIQRTEQGDSAMYLCASSTGGNQPQHFGDGTRLSIL.

The CDR3 here is CASSLGGARTEAFF. CDR3 DNA: TGTGCCAGCAGCTTGGGGGGCGCGAGGACTGAAGCTTTCTTT. The chain has TRBV5-4 and TRBJ1-1; possibly TRBD1 for D (5 bases). The CDR3 extends over 14 amino acids. Germline lookup yields CDR1 SGHNT and CDR2 YYREEE (reference sequence). The germline V and J ends were trimmed by 0 bases and 5 bases, with 11 bases remaining between them.

V is TRBV5-1 and J is TRBJ2-5; the D call may be TRBD1 or TRBD2 (5 bases each). This CDR3 comprises 16 residues. Germline V lookup: CDR1 SGHRS, CDR2 YFSETQ. V lost 4 bases and J lost 2, with 18 bases in between. CDR3 loop: CASSPHNRDVQETQYF. The CDR3 DNA sequence: TGCGCCAGCAGCCCGCATAACCGGGACGTTCAAGAGACCCAGTACTTC.

This clone was seen only once. The chain has TRBV11-2 and TRBJ2-6, with TRBD1 identical over 8 bases. The CDR3 contains 15 residues. The germline CDR1 and CDR2 sequences are SGHAT and FQNNGV. Germline trimming cut 4 bases from V and 5 bases from J; bases unmatched to any gene: 4. The CDR3 sequence: CASSSQGARANVLTF. For the CDR3, the DNA is TGTGCCAGCAGCTCGCAGGGGGCCCGGGCCAACGTCCTGACTTTC.

This clone is a singleton in its sample. The V and J genes are TRBV18 and TRBJ1-1; a weak D match, TRBD1 (6 bases). This CDR3 has 14 residues. The V and J ends lost 6 bases and 2 bases respectively, with 13 bases between them. In germline, CDR1 is KGHSH, CDR2 LQKENI. The CDR3 loop is CASSPYRDNTEAFF. The CDR3 DNA reads as TGTGCCAGCTCCCCGTACAGGGATAACACTGAAGCTTTCTTT.

The chain joins TRBV21-1 to TRBJ2-5; the D call in the table, TRBD2, was not verified against the DNA. TRBV21-1 is deemed a pseudogene. CDR3 length: 17 residues. The CDR3 here is CASSKGASGRHQETQYF. DNA of the CDR3: TGTGCCAGCAGCAAAGGTGCCAGCGGGAGGCACCAAGAGACCCAGTACTTC.

The chain employs TRBV9 and TRBJ2-3, with 8 positions matching TRBD2. This CDR3 comprises 16 residues. Trimming removed 2 bases from V and 7 bases from J; junction bases left unmatched: 12. Germline V CDR1 and CDR2: SGDLS, YYNGEE. The DNA for the CDR3 is TGTGCCAGCAGCGTGGGAGCGGGAGCGGTCGGAAATACGCAGTATTTT. Translated: CASSVGAGAVGNTQYF.

The V call is TRBV28, the J call TRBJ1-2; 7 bases match TRBD1. The CDR3 spans 20 residues. CDR1 MDHEN and CDR2 SYDVKM come from the germline V gene. The V gene end was trimmed by 8 bases and the J gene end by 3 bases; junction bases not matched to a gene: 27. This CDR3 is CASYQGGDSYAQSLDYGYTF. The CDR3 nucleotides are TGTGCCAGCTACCAGGGGGGCGACAGTTACGCACAAAGTTTAGACTATGGCTACACCTTC.

The J gene is TRBJ1-1, the V gene TRBV6-5; 10 bases fit TRBD1. The CDR3 is 15 residues long. Per the germline V gene, CDR1 is MNHEY and CDR2 is SVGAGI. Unmatched junction bases numbered 11, after V lost 6 bases and J lost 7 bases. The CDR3 coding sequence is TGTGCCAGCAGGGATCCGGGACAGGGGAAGGGTGAAGCTTTCTTT. It specifies CASRDPGQGKGEAFF.

This clone showed up just a few times. The chain couples TRBV6-1 to TRBJ2-3; TRBD2 agrees at 15 bases. The CDR3 sequence is 21 residues long. The trim removed 0 bases at V and 6 bases at J, leaving 16 bases unmatched. Germline lookup yields CDR1 MNHNS and CDR2 SASEGT. The chain's CDR3 is CASSEARTGIGLAGGRDTQYF. The CDR3 region has the DNA TGTGCCAGCAGTGAAGCCCGGACGGGTATCGGACTAGCGGGAGGGAGGGATACGCAGTATTTT.

The chain uses TRBV5-1 and TRBJ2-2, with 8 nucleotides matching TRBD2. With V trimmed by 1 base and J by 11 bases, 4 bases remained unmatched. The CDR3 has 13 amino acids. Germline lookup yields CDR1 SGHRS and CDR2 YFSETQ. The CDR3 loop reads CASSLRGGRELFF. DNA for the CDR3: TGCGCCAGCAGCTTGCGGGGGGGGCGAGAGCTGTTTTTT.

The V gene is TRBV6-2 or TRBV6-3, the J gene TRBJ2-7, with D possibly being TRBD1 or TRBD2 (5 bases each). Germline CDR1 MNHEY, CDR2 SVGEGT. V was trimmed by 0 bases and J by 8 bases, leaving 20 bases between them. The CDR3 is made up of 16 amino acids. CDR3 DNA: TGTGCCAGCAGTTACTCGAAGGGGACCCCGCCTAACAAGCAGTACTTC. Amino acids: CASSYSKGTPPNKQYF.

The V and J genes are TRBV7-8 and TRBJ1-5; TRBD1 matches at 8 bases. The CDR3 runs 16 residues. V shed 5 bases, J shed 7 bases, and the junction held 13 bases outside the gene matches. Germline lookup yields CDR1 SGHVS and CDR2 FQNEAQ. CDR3 sequence reads: CASSTRTGIGDQPQHF. As DNA, the CDR3 is TGTGCCAGCAGCACCCGGACAGGGATAGGGGACCAGCCCCAGCATTTT.

This clone was observed a handful of times. The gene calls are TRBV24-1 and TRBJ2-7; 11 nucleotides line up with TRBD2. The CDR3 runs to 16 residues. V trimming: 3 bases; J trimming: 2 bases; junction bases outside the gene matches: 5. Germline assignment: CDR1 KGHDR and CDR2 SFDVKD. CDR3 residues: CATSDPTSGSPYEQYF. Here the CDR3 DNA reads TGTGCCACCAGTGATCCTACTAGCGGGAGTCCCTACGAGCAGTACTTC.

The chain has TRBV28 and TRBJ2-7; D is uncertain. V was trimmed by 2 bases and J by 3 bases, leaving 5 bases between them. This CDR3 spans 12 amino acids. CDR1 MDHEN and CDR2 SYDVKM come from the germline V gene. The CDR3 here is CASSLGHYEQYF. The DNA of the CDR3 is TGTGCCAGCAGTTTAGGCCACTACGAGCAGTACTTC.

This rearrangement joins TRBV27 to TRBJ2-1; D possibly uses TRBD1 or TRBD2 (6 bases each). The CDR3 is 16 amino acids. Trimming shortened V by 6 bases and J by 4 bases, and 19 bases separated the two germline ends. The germline gives CDR1 MNHEY, CDR2 SMNVEV (reference sequence). The CDR3 DNA reads as TGTGCCAGCAGCCCCCTTGAGGGGGGAGAATACAATGAGCAGTTCTTC. It yields the protein CASSPLEGGEYNEQFF.

The gene calls are TRBV29-1 and TRBJ2-1, with TRBD2 matching 8 bases. V gave up 6 bases and J gave up 3 bases; unmatched junction bases: 10. The germline CDR1 and CDR2 sequences are SQVTM and ANQGSEA. The CDR3 runs 15 residues. The CDR3 bases are TGCAGCGTCCCAAGCCGGCTAGCGGGCTACAATGAGCAGTTCTTC. It yields the protein CSVPSRLAGYNEQFF.